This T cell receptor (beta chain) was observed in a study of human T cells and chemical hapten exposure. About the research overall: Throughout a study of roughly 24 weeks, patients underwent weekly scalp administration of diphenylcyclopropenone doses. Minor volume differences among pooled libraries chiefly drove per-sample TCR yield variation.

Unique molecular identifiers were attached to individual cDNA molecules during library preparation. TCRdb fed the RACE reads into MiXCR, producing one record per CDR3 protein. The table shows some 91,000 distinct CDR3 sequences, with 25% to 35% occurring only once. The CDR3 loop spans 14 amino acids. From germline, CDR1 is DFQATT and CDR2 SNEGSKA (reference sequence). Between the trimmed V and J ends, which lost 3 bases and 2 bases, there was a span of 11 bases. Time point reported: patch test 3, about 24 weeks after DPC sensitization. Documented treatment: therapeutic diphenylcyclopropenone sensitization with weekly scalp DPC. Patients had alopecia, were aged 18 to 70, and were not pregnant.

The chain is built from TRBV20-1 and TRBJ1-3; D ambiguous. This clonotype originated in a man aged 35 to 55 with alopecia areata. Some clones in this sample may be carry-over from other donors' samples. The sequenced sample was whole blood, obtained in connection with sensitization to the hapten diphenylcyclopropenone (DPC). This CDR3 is CSASFRAAGNTIYF. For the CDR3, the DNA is TGCAGTGCTAGTTTTAGGGCGGCTGGAAACACCATATATTTT.